One and the same sample provided the 8 T cell receptor beta chains below, sequenced in a study of T cells in pancreatic ductal adenocarcinoma. Some clones are missing from TCRdb's copy, which holds only in-frame ones; the method was immunoSEQ multiplex PCR. Here the sample spans about 97,000 clones, roughly 96% being singletons. Selected pancreatic ductal adenocarcinoma patients had undergone surgery without neoadjuvant therapy. Input material: PBMCs. The receptors were gathered from a human donor with pancreatic ductal adenocarcinoma.

The rearrangement links TRBV2 to TRBJ2-1; possibly TRBD2 for D (6 bases). This CDR3 spans 13 amino acids. The V and J ends lost 11 bases and 10 bases respectively, with 21 bases between them. Germline CDR1 SNHLY, CDR2 FYNNEI. The CDR3 region is CAGGPLYRGEQFF. CDR3 nucleotide sequence: TGTGCCGGTGGACCACTTTACCGGGGGGAGCAGTTCTTC. The full variable domain, completed using reference TRBV2 and TRBJ2-1, is EPEVTQTPSHQVTQMGQEVILRCVPISNHLYFYWYRQILGQKVEFLVSFYNNEISEKSEIFDDQFSVERPDGSNFTLKIRSTKLEDSAMYFCAGGPLYRGEQFFGPGTRLTVL.

V and J are TRBV27 and TRBJ2-2; tentatively, D is TRBD2 (5 bases). In germline, CDR1 is MNHEY, CDR2 SMNVEV (reference sequence). V lost 6 bases and J lost 1, with 12 bases in between. This CDR3 is 15 amino acids long. CDR3 nucleotide sequence: TGTGCCAGCAGCCTGGGGAGCGGGAACACCGGGGAGCTGTTTTTT. It translates to CASSLGSGNTGELFF.

This clone is a singleton in its sample. The genes are TRBV18 and TRBJ2-1; 11 bases align to TRBD2. Germline V CDR1 and CDR2: KGHSH, LQKENI. The CDR3 totals 16 residues. V was clipped by 4 bases and J by 7 bases; unmatched bases: 9. The CDR3 protein is CASSLSGTSGFNEQFF. The CDR3 bases are TGTGCCAGCTCACTCTCCGGGACTAGCGGATTTAATGAGCAGTTCTTC.

V gene TRBV11-2 combines with J gene TRBJ2-1, with 9 nucleotides matching TRBD2. With V trimmed by 2 bases and J by 4 bases, 6 bases remained unmatched. Germline CDR1 SGHAT, CDR2 FQNNGV. The CDR3 runs 16 residues. This CDR3 reads CASSLWGTSSYNEQFF. The CDR3 coding sequence is TGTGCCAGCAGCTTATGGGGGACTAGCTCTTACAATGAGCAGTTCTTC. Full variable domain (outside the CDR3, taken from reference TRBV11-2 and TRBJ2-1): EAGVAQSPRYKIIEKRQSVAFWCNPISGHATLYWYQQILGQGPKLLIQFQNNGVVDDSQLPKDRFSAERLKGVDSTLKIQPAKLEDSAVYLCASSLWGTSSYNEQFFGPGTRLTVL.

The J gene is TRBJ2-3, the V gene TRBV11-3, with D possibly being TRBD2 (6 bases). The CDR3 length is 16 residues. CDR1 is SGHNT and CDR2 is YENEEA in the germline V gene. Trimming removed 5 bases at V and 4 bases at J, with 19 bases between. The CDR3 DNA reads as TGTGCCAGCAGCATAGGAGGGTTGGGGTCCGCAGATACGCAGTATTTT. It specifies CASSIGGLGSADTQYF.

This chain uses TRBV14 with TRBJ2-7; perhaps TRBD1 as D (6 bases). This CDR3 comprises 16 residues. CDR1 and CDR2 (germline): SGHDN, FVKESK. V shed 4 bases and J shed 5 bases, with 21 bases lying between them. CDR3: CASSPPLRGSLDEQYF. CDR3 DNA sequence: TGTGCCAGCAGCCCTCCACTAAGGGGGAGTCTGGACGAGCAGTACTTC.

V and J are TRBV7-2 and TRBJ2-2; 10 positions match TRBD1. Per germline, CDR1 SGHTA and CDR2 FQGNSA. This CDR3 region has 18 residues. The V and J ends lost 2 bases and 2 bases, in that order; junction bases with no gene match: 8. The CDR3 region has the DNA TGTGCCAGCAGCTTACGCCTTGACAGGGGGCTAAACACCGGGGAGCTGTTTTTT. It translates to CASSLRLDRGLNTGELFF.

The table lists this clone with a count of one. CDR3 amino acids: CASSYGAAGNQPQHF. For the CDR3, the DNA is TGTGCCAGCAGTTATGGGGCTGCGGGGAATCAGCCCCAGCATTTT. The J gene is TRBJ1-5, the V gene TRBV27; D possibly corresponds to TRBD1 (5 bases). CDR1 MNHEY and CDR2 SMNVEV come from the germline V gene (reference sequence). The CDR3 is 15 residues long. V was cut by 4 bases and J by 4 bases, with 14 bases left in between.